This TCR beta chain was profiled in a study of response to subunit inactivated influenza vaccine (dated by TCRdb to between 2018 and 2020). Regarding the research as a whole: Deep quantitative profiling of the T cell receptor repertoire was used in the study to follow responses to a trivalent subunit inactivated influenza vaccine. Overall study results and their limits: According to the authors, only a limited number of new T cells may be recruited by each seasonal influenza vaccination.

From its cysteine to its phenylalanine, the CDR3 spans 14 amino acids. CDR3 DNA is the only sequence kept; it has 42 bases, read in frame from the first base. V and J are trimmed by 5 bases and 4 bases, and the gene matches miss 5 bases of the junction. The germline V gene encodes CDR1 MNHEY and CDR2 SVGAGI. Library prep was done by RT-PCR. The sequencer was an Illumina HiSeq 2500. In TCRdb, the public reads were trimmed at Q25 with fastp and aligned with MiXCR, with productive beta chains retained. All rows with the same CDR3 protein become a single entry with the most common DNA and genes. The sample has hundreds of thousands of distinct CDR3 sequences on record, roughly 27% of them singletons. The top ten clonotypes cover approximately 2% of the sample. In its sample, this clonotype was seen a few times. No cognate antigen has been identified for it. Nothing much larger sits one base from this clone, and base qualities are not available.

The rearrangement joined TRBV6-5 to TRBJ2-1; 7 junctional bases match TRBD1. The source material was CD4+ T cells sorted from PBMCs, sampled around 5 days after vaccination. This sequence was found in a man aged 50 or older who received an inactivated influenza vaccine. Donor details come from another sample of the same person, matched by shared clones. The base sequence is TGTGCCAGCAGTAACCGGGACAGATACAATGAGCAGTTCTTC. Its translation is CASSNRDRYNEQFF.